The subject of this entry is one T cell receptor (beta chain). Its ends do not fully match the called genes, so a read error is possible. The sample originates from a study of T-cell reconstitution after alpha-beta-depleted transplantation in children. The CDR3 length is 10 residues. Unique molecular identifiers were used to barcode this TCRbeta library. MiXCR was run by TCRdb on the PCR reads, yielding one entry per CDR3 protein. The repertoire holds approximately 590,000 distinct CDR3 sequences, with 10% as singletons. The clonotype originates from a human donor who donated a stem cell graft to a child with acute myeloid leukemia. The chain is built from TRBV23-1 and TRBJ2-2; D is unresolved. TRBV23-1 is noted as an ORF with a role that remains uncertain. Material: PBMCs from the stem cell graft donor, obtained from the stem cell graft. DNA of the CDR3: TGCGCCAGCAGTCAATTCCCCCTGTGTTTT. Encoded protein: CASSQFPLCF.